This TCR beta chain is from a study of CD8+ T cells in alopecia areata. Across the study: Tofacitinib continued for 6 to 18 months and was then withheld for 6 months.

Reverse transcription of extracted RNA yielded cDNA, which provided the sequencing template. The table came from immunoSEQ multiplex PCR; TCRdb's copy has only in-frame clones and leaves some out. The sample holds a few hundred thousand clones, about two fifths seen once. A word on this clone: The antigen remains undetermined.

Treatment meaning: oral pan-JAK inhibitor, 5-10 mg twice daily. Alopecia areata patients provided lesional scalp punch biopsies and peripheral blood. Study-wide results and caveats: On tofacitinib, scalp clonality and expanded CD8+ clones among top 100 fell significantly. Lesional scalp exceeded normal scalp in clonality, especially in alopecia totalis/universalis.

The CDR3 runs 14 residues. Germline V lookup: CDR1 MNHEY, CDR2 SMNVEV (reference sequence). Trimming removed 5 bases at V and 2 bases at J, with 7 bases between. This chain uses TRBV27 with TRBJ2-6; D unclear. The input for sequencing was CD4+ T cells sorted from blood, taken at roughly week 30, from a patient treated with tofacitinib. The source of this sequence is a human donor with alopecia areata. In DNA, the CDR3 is TGTGCCAGCAGTCCAGAGACTGGGGCCAACGTCCTGACTTTC. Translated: CASSPETGANVLTF.